The 8 T cell receptor beta chains below were found in one sample sequenced in a study of T cell responses to AZD1222 COVID-19 vaccine. This table comes from immunoSEQ multiplex PCR, and its TCRdb copy is limited to in-frame clones, with some not included. The sample shows 100,000 to 150,000 clones, 86% of them seen only once. The material was peripheral blood, obtained on day 0 of AZD1222 vaccination. All receptors come from an adult in good health.

The chain recombines TRBV6-2 or TRBV6-3 with TRBJ2-2; maybe TRBD1 (8 bases). The V gene lost 5 bases and the J gene lost 1 base, with 17 bases spanning the gap. The CDR3 totals 17 residues. Germline V gives CDR1 MNHEY, CDR2 SVGEGT. Here the CDR3 reads CASSPPRGTGNTGELFF. The DNA for the CDR3 is TGTGCCAGCAGTCCCCCGCGGGGGACAGGGAACACCGGGGAGCTGTTTTTT.

The genes are TRBV2 and TRBJ2-7; D may be TRBD1 (7 bases). V was cut by 6 bases and J by 7 bases, with 16 bases left in between. The CDR3 consists of 13 residues. Germline V gene lookup returns CDR1 SNHLY and CDR2 FYNNEI. Here the CDR3 reads CASSSEGAGEQYF. CDR3 coding DNA: TGTGCCAGCAGCTCAGAGGGGGCGGGGGAGCAGTACTTC.

The rearrangement uses TRBV6-5 and TRBJ2-5; D is unclear. CDR3 length equals 12 residues. Germline CDR1 MNHEY, CDR2 SVGAGI. Trimming stripped 5 bases from V and 0 bases from J, with 4 bases between. CDR3 amino acids: CASSTYQETQYF. In DNA, the CDR3 is TGTGCCAGCAGTACGTACCAAGAGACCCAGTACTTC.

The genes are TRBV7-9 and TRBJ1-1, with D perhaps matching TRBD1 (5 bases). V lost 5 bases and J 3 bases, leaving 7 bases between the germline ends. This CDR3 is built from 12 residues. Germline-derived CDR1 and CDR2 are SEHNR and FQNEAQ (reference sequence). The CDR3 loop is CASSPTDTEAFF. The CDR3 DNA reads as TGTGCCAGCAGCCCGACAGACACTGAAGCTTTCTTT.

The chain couples TRBV19 to TRBJ2-1; D gene unclear. Trimming removed 7 bases from V and 0 bases from J, with 13 bases in between. Germline CDR1 is LNHDA and CDR2 is SQIVND (reference sequence). CDR3 size: 15 residues. The CDR3: CASTDLQNSYNEQFF. In DNA, the CDR3 is TGTGCCAGTACCGACCTCCAAAACTCCTACAATGAGCAGTTCTTC.

The rearrangement joins TRBV7-8 to TRBJ1-6, with a weak D call TRBD1 (5 bases). CDR1 SGHVS and CDR2 FQNEAQ come from the germline V gene. The CDR3 length is 14 residues. V lost 5 bases, J lost 13 bases, and 18 bases lay in between. The CDR3 DNA is TGTGCCAGCAGCCCCGGGACGGACGGTCGCCCCCTCCACTTT. Protein product: CASSPGTDGRPLHF.

J is TRBJ1-5 and V is TRBV6-1; a weak D match, TRBD1 (5 bases). Germline-derived CDR1 and CDR2 are MNHNS and SASEGT. The CDR3 has 15 amino acids. V dropped 0 bases and J dropped 2 bases, with 8 bases sitting between them. The CDR3 here is CASSEADTRNQPQHF. Written as DNA, the CDR3 is TGTGCCAGCAGTGAAGCGGACACCCGCAATCAGCCCCAGCATTTT.

V usage is TRBV29-1 and J usage is TRBJ2-1, with 10 bases identical to TRBD2. The V gene's germline CDR1 is SQVTM and CDR2 ANQGSEA. J was trimmed by 7 bases and V by 3 bases; bases with no gene match: 12. The CDR3 contains 16 residues. The CDR3 nucleotides read TGCAGCGTTGACTTAGTGGCTAGCGGGGGTGGAAATGAGCAGTTCTTC. Translating gives CSVDLVASGGGNEQFF.